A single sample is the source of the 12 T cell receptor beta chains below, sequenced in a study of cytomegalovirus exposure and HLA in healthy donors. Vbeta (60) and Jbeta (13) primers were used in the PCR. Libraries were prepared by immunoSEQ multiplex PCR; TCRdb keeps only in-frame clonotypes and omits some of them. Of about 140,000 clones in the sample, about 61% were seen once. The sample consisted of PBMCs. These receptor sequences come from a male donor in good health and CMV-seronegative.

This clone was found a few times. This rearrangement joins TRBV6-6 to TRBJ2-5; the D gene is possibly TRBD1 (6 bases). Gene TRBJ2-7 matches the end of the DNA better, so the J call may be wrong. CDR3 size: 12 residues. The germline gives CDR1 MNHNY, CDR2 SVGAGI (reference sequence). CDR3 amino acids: CASSYTGIEQYF. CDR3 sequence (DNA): TGTGCCAGCAGTTACACAGGGATCGAGCAGTACTTC.

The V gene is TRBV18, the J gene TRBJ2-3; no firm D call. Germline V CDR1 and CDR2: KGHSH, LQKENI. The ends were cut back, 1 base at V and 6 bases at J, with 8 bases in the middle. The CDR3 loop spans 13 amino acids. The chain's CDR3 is CASSPQREDTQYF. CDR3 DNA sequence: TGTGCCAGCTCACCACAGAGAGAGGATACGCAGTATTTT.

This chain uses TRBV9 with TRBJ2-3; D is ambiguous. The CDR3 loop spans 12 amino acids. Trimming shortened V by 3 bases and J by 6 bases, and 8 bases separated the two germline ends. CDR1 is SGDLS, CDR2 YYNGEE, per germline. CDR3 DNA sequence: TGTGCCAGCAGCGGAACCGGGGATACGCAGTATTTT. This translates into CASSGTGDTQYF.

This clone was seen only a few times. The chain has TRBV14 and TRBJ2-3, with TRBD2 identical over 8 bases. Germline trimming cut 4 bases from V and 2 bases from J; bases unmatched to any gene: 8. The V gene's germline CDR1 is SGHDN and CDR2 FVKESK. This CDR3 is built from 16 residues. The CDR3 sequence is CASSPLRAGVTDTQYF. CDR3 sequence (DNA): TGTGCCAGCAGCCCTCTTAGAGCGGGGGTCACAGATACGCAGTATTTT.

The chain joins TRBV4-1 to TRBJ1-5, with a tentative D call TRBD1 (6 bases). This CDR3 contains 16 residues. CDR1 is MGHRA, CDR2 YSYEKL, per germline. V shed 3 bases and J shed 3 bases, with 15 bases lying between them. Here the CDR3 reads CASSHPPDSLNQPQHF. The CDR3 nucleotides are TGCGCCAGCAGCCACCCCCCGGACAGCCTCAATCAGCCCCAGCATTTT.

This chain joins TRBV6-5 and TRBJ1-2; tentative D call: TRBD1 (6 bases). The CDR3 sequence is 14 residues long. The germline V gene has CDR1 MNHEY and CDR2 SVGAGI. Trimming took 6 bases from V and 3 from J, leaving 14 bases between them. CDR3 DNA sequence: TGTGCCAGCAGACCCAGGGGATCCTACTATGGCTACACCTTC. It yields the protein CASRPRGSYYGYTF.

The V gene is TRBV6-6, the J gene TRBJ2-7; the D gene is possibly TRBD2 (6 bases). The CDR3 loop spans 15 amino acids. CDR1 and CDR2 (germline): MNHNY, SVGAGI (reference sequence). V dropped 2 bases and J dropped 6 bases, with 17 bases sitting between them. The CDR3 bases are TGTGCCAGCAGTTACCGAACCCGACTAGTCGGCGAGCAGTACTTC. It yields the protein CASSYRTRLVGEQYF.

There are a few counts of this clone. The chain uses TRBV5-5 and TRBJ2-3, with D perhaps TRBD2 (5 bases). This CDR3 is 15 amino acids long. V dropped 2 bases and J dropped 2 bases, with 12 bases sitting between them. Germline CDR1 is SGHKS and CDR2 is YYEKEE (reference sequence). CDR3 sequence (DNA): TGTGCCAGCAGCTTACGAGACTATTACACAGATACGCAGTATTTT. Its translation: CASSLRDYYTDTQYF.

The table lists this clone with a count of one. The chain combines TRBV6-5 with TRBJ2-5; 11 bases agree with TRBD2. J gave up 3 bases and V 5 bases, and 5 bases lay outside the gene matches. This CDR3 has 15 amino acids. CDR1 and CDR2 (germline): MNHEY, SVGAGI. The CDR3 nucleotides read TGTGCCAGCAGTCCGCTGGGACTAGCGGAAGAGACCCAGTACTTC. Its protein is CASSPLGLAEETQYF.

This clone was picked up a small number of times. The CDR3 sequence is CASSLGGRQTGNTIYF. CDR3 coding DNA: TGCGCCAGCAGCTTGGGGGGGCGCCAGACGGGAAACACCATATATTTT. J is TRBJ1-3 and V is TRBV5-1; D may be TRBD1 (6 bases). Germline CDR1 and CDR2: SGHRS and YFSETQ. The CDR3 length is 16 residues. The V end lost 0 bases, the J end lost 4 bases, and 14 bases lay between the germline ends.

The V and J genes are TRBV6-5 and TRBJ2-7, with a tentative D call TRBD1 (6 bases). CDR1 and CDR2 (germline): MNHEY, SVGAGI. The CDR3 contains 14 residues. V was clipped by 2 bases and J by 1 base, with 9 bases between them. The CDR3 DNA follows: TGTGCCAGCAGTTACGGGACATCGTCCTACGAGCAGTACTTC. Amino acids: CASSYGTSSYEQYF.

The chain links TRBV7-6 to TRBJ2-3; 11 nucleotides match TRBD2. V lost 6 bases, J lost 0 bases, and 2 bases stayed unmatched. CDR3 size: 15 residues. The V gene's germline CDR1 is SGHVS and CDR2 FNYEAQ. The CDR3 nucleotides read TGTGCCAGCAGTAGACTAGCGGGGAGCACAGATACGCAGTATTTT. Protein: CASSRLAGSTDTQYF.